This entry lists 26 T cell receptor beta chains sequenced from one sample in a study of T cell responses to AZD1222 COVID-19 vaccine. This table comes from immunoSEQ multiplex PCR, and its TCRdb copy is limited to in-frame clones, with some not included. The data contain 100,000 or so clones, more than 75% of them singletons. The specimen was peripheral blood, collected on day 0 of MenACWY control vaccination. All receptors come from an adult in good health.

The J gene is TRBJ1-2, the V gene TRBV27, with D tentatively TRBD1 (5 bases). Germline V gene lookup returns CDR1 MNHEY and CDR2 SMNVEV (reference sequence). V lost 4 bases and J lost 1, with 19 bases in between. The CDR3 is 17 amino acids. The CDR3 protein is CASSSRGGRPSNYGYTF. CDR3 bases: TGTGCCAGCAGTTCCCGCGGGGGGAGGCCCAGTAACTATGGCTACACCTTC.

The gene calls are TRBV11-3 and TRBJ2-6; TRBD1 is a possible D gene (5 bases). The V and J ends lost 0 bases and 2 bases respectively, with 5 bases between them. Germline values: CDR1 SGHNT, CDR2 YENEEA. The CDR3 sequence is 15 residues long. CDR3 nucleotides: TGTGCCAGCAGCTTAGACAGGGCTGGGGCCAACGTCCTGACTTTC. Protein: CASSLDRAGANVLTF. The full variable domain, completed using reference TRBV11-3 and TRBJ2-6, is EAGVVQSPRYKIIEKKQPVAFWCNPISGHNTLYWYLQNLGQGPELLIRYENEEAVDDSQLPKDRFSAERLKGVDSTLKIQPAELGDSAVYLCASSLDRAGANVLTFGAGSRLTVL.

The genes are TRBV12-3 or TRBV12-4 and TRBJ1-4; a possible D gene is TRBD1 (6 bases). This CDR3 has 13 amino acids. Trimming shortened V by 3 bases and J by 8 bases, and 10 bases separated the two germline ends. The CDR3 loop is CASSFQGREKLFF. In DNA form, the CDR3 reads TGTGCCAGCAGTTTTCAGGGGCGCGAAAAACTGTTTTTT.

This clone was counted only a few times. V gene TRBV12-3 or TRBV12-4 combines with J gene TRBJ2-5; D is unresolved. With 3 bases removed from V and 4 bases from J, the gap between germline ends came to 3 bases. CDR3 length: 11 amino acids. CDR3 sequence reads: CASSFGETQYF. CDR3 bases: TGTGCCAGCAGTTTCGGAGAGACCCAGTACTTC.

The sample holds one count of this clone. The CDR3 loop reads CSVAAPAAYEQYF. The CDR3 region has the DNA TGCAGCGTCGCCGCACCGGCGGCCTACGAGCAGTACTTC. The chain combines TRBV29-1 with TRBJ2-7, with no clear D. Deletions cut 6 bases from V and 2 bases from J, with 14 bases between. The CDR3 is 13 amino acids. Germline V gene data show CDR1 as SQVTM and CDR2 as ANQGSEA.

This clone occurred once. The chain recombines TRBV19 with TRBJ1-1; a weak D match, TRBD1 (5 bases). CDR3 length: 13 residues. Germline V gene data show CDR1 as LNHDA and CDR2 as SQIVND (reference sequence). Trimming stripped 4 bases from V and 11 bases from J, with 17 bases between. CDR3: CASSTLGPKGAFF. In DNA form, the CDR3 reads TGTGCCAGTAGTACTCTGGGCCCTAAGGGGGCTTTCTTT.

The chain combines TRBV28 with TRBJ2-2; D perhaps matches TRBD1 (6 bases). This CDR3 has 14 residues. The germline gives CDR1 MDHEN, CDR2 SYDVKM. Trimming took 0 bases from V and 9 from J, leaving 11 bases between them. This CDR3 is CASSLWQGPRELFF. In DNA form, the CDR3 reads TGTGCCAGCAGTTTATGGCAGGGGCCGAGGGAGCTGTTTTTT.

The rearrangement joins TRBV3-1 (or the pseudogene TRBV3-2) to TRBJ2-7; weak D call: TRBD2 (6 bases). This CDR3 comprises 15 residues. Per the germline V gene, CDR1 is LGHDT and CDR2 is YNNKEL (reference sequence). V dropped 1 base and J dropped 7 bases, with 17 bases sitting between them. The CDR3 sequence: CASSQGGLGGGEQYF. DNA of the CDR3: TGTGCCAGCAGCCAAGGGGGACTGGGTGGCGGGGAGCAGTACTTC.

The chain recombines TRBV15 with TRBJ1-3, with D perhaps matching TRBD1 (5 bases). The CDR3 has 15 amino acids. V was pared by 0 bases and J by 8 bases, with 14 bases between. The germline gives CDR1 LNHNV, CDR2 YYDKDF (reference sequence). CDR3 coding DNA: TGTGCCACCAGCAGAGATGTTAATCTGGGGGACACCATATATTTT. It is translated as CATSRDVNLGDTIYF. Together with reference TRBV15 and TRBJ1-3, the CDR3 gives the full variable domain: DAMVIQNPRYQVTQFGKPVTLSCSQTLNHNVMYWYQQKSSQAPKLLFHYYDKDFNNEADTPDNFQSRRPNTSFCFLDIRSPGLGDTAMYLCATSRDVNLGDTIYFGEGSWLTVV.

This sequence joins TRBV18 and TRBJ1-4; TRBD1 matches 9 bases. Germline-derived CDR1 and CDR2 are KGHSH and LQKENI. The CDR3 spans 15 residues. Losses at the gene ends were 3 bases for V and 6 bases for J; bases not matched to a gene: 5. The CDR3 coding sequence is TGTGCCAGCTCACCCAGGACAGGGGATGATGAAAAACTGTTTTTT. It codes for CASSPRTGDDEKLFF.

Points on this clone: Other DNA sequences within the sample encode an identical CDR3. The CDR3 here is CASSSSHRGGEKLFF. CDR3 in DNA: TGCGCCAGCAGCTCTTCGCACAGGGGGGGCGAAAAACTGTTTTTT. This chain uses TRBV5-1 with TRBJ1-4, with 8 bases that match TRBD1. This CDR3 is 15 amino acids long. Trimming cost V 3 bases and J 8 bases; bases outside gene matches: 9. Germline CDR1 and CDR2: SGHRS and YFSETQ.

This sequence joins TRBV19 and TRBJ1-2; TRBD1 might be the D (5 bases). Germline assignment: CDR1 LNHDA and CDR2 SQIVND (reference sequence). The CDR3 is 14 amino acids. With 5 bases removed from V and 0 bases from J, the gap between germline ends came to 10 bases. The chain's CDR3 is CASSRDLSNYGYTF. CDR3 DNA: TGTGCCAGTAGTCGGGACCTATCTAACTATGGCTACACCTTC.

The CDR3 nucleotides read TGTGCCTGGACCCGGGCGAACACTGAAGCTTTCTTT. This sequence encodes CAWTRANTEAFF. The rearrangement links TRBV30 to TRBJ1-1, with D unclear. The CDR3 length is 12 residues. Germline CDR1 is GTSNPN and CDR2 is SVGIG (reference sequence). The V gene lost 4 bases and the J gene lost 1 base, with 7 bases spanning the gap.

The chain has TRBV3-1 (or the pseudogene TRBV3-2) and TRBJ2-7, with a tentative D call TRBD1 (5 bases). The V end was cut by 2 bases, the J end by 1 base, with 6 bases between. CDR1 is LGHDT, CDR2 YNNKEL, per germline (reference sequence). The CDR3 totals 13 residues. The DNA for the CDR3 is TGTGCCAGCAGCCAACAGGGATCCTACGAGCAGTACTTC. Residues: CASSQQGSYEQYF.

The chain carries TRBV6-2 or TRBV6-3 and TRBJ1-1; D unclear. Trimming cost V 2 bases and J 1 base, with 11 bases left between them. CDR1 is MNHEY and CDR2 is SVGEGT in the germline V gene. This CDR3 is 15 amino acids long. CDR3 nucleotide sequence: TGTGCCAGCAGTTACATGCGGGGAGGGAACACTGAAGCTTTCTTT. Translated: CASSYMRGGNTEAFF.

The genes are TRBV10-3 and TRBJ1-4; no clear D. Germline loops: CDR1 ENHRY, CDR2 SYGVKD. The V and J ends lost 0 bases and 11 bases respectively, with 10 bases between them. The CDR3 consists of 13 residues. DNA for the CDR3: TGTGCCATCAGTGAGTCCGATGTGGGGAAACTGTTTTTT. Translation: CAISESDVGKLFF.

CDR3 in DNA: TGTGCCAGCAGCGTAGGGCCAAATCAGCCCCAGCATTTT. It encodes CASSVGPNQPQHF. The chain joins TRBV9 to TRBJ1-5; D not resolved. The CDR3 is 13 amino acids. Trimming took 0 bases from V and 4 from J, leaving 5 bases between them. CDR1 and CDR2 (germline): SGDLS, YYNGEE.

This clone was recorded only once. This sequence joins TRBV6-6 and TRBJ2-3; D is ambiguous. V dropped 0 bases and J dropped 7 bases, with 8 bases sitting between them. This CDR3 spans 13 amino acids. Germline assignment: CDR1 MNHNY and CDR2 SVGAGI (reference sequence). The CDR3 reads CASSYSLRNTQYF. CDR3 in DNA: TGTGCCAGCAGTTACTCACTTCGGAATACGCAGTATTTT.

The chain couples TRBV3-1 (or the pseudogene TRBV3-2) to TRBJ1-1; 7 nucleotides align to TRBD1. The germline V gene encodes CDR1 LGHDT and CDR2 YNNKEL (reference sequence). The CDR3 extends over 16 amino acids. Trimming at V came to 1 base and at J to 5 bases, leaving 10 bases not matched to a gene. CDR3 loop: CASSQGGTVLGTEAFF. The CDR3 region has the DNA TGTGCCAGCAGCCAAGGGGGGACAGTCCTGGGGACTGAAGCTTTCTTT.

The chain links TRBV18 to TRBJ1-6; 9 bases fit TRBD1. This CDR3 contains 17 residues. V lost 3 bases, J lost 5 bases, and 8 bases stayed unmatched. Per the germline V gene, CDR1 is KGHSH and CDR2 is LQKENI. CDR3 protein: CASSPTGGPGDNSPLHF. The CDR3 DNA follows: TGTGCCAGCTCACCGACAGGGGGACCCGGGGATAATTCACCCCTCCACTTT.

V usage is TRBV4-1 and J usage is TRBJ1-1, with a possible D match to TRBD1 (5 bases). Per germline, CDR1 MGHRA and CDR2 YSYEKL. CDR3 size: 17 residues. V lost 4 bases, J lost 5 bases, and 23 bases lay in between. DNA of the CDR3: TGCGCCAGCAGCCGAGGGGTAGTGGGGCTTTCGAGGACTGAAGCTTTCTTT. Protein product: CASSRGVVGLSRTEAFF.

V usage is TRBV3-1 (or the pseudogene TRBV3-2) and J usage is TRBJ2-2, with 14 bases matching TRBD2. The CDR3 runs to 16 residues. Germline V gene lookup returns CDR1 LGHDT and CDR2 YNNKEL (reference sequence). The ends lost 4 bases at V and 7 bases at J; junction bases unmatched: 5. This chain's CDR3 is CASSLGLAGAGGELFF. CDR3 nucleotides: TGTGCCAGCAGCCTGGGACTAGCGGGAGCGGGCGGGGAGCTGTTTTTT.

This chain connects TRBV3-1 (or the pseudogene TRBV3-2) to TRBJ2-7, with TRBD2 as a possible D gene (6 bases). V lost 0 bases, J lost 4 bases, and 10 bases lay in between. This CDR3 region has 14 residues. CDR1 LGHDT and CDR2 YNNKEL come from the germline V gene (reference sequence). For the CDR3, the DNA is TGTGCCAGCAGCCAAGACTTACTAGCTTACGAGCAGTACTTC. Amino acids: CASSQDLLAYEQYF.

The CDR3 region has the DNA TGTGCCGAAGTACAGGGAGAGACCCAGTACTTC. Protein: CAEVQGETQYF. V usage is TRBV30 and J usage is TRBJ2-5, with D maybe TRBD1 (6 bases). This CDR3 is 11 amino acids long. The V end lost 8 bases, the J end lost 4 bases, and 11 bases lay between the germline ends. Germline V gene data show CDR1 as GTSNPN and CDR2 as SVGIG (reference sequence).

The chain carries TRBV19 and TRBJ1-1; 7 nucleotides align to TRBD1. The V gene end was trimmed by 6 bases and the J gene end by 1 base; junction bases not matched to a gene: 14. CDR1 and CDR2 (germline): LNHDA, SQIVND (reference sequence). The CDR3 spans 17 residues. The CDR3 is CASSSPLGQAQNTEAFF. The DNA of the CDR3 is TGTGCCAGTAGCTCTCCCCTAGGACAGGCCCAGAACACTGAAGCTTTCTTT.

This rearrangement joins TRBV11-3 to TRBJ2-5; D tentatively fits TRBD1 or TRBD2 (6 bases each). Trimming removed 0 bases at V and 7 bases at J, with 15 bases between. Germline V gene lookup returns CDR1 SGHNT and CDR2 YENEEA. This CDR3 contains 15 residues. CDR3 amino acids: CASSLDHRGPGTQYF. The CDR3, as DNA: TGTGCCAGCAGCTTAGATCATCGGGGGCCGGGGACCCAGTACTTC.